These T cell receptor beta chains were read from a single sample in a study of blood T cell repertoires in COVID-19. TCRdb's table, derived via immunoSEQ multiplex PCR, lists solely in-frame clones and lacks some. Counted here are around 300,000 clones, 89% occurring once; the ten biggest clones make up 1.5% to 2%. The sample taken for sequencing was PBMCs or T cells enriched from blood (not recorded which). Every receptor here comes from a middle-aged woman who had recovered from COVID-19. Each CDR3 is given with its conserved first and last residue. Each record gives: clone size, D gene, V gene, J gene, CDR3 protein, CDR3 DNA. The D gene is left open where the match is weak. Rows give clone size only sometimes, using once, few, many, or a class for an expanded clone.

size: NA; D: NA; V: TRBV10-3; J: TRBJ2-7; CDR3: CAISVSLAPYEQYF; DNA: TGTGCCATCAGTGTGTCCCTGGCCCCTTACGAGCAGTACTTC
size: NA; D: NA; V: TRBV4-1; J: TRBJ1-6; CDR3: CASSQTDGQLSYNSPLHF; DNA: TGCGCCAGCAGCCAAACTGACGGACAGCTCTCCTATAATTCACCCCTCCACTTT
size: NA; D: NA; V: TRBV18; J: TRBJ1-2; CDR3: CASSPSPPGGDYGYTF; DNA: TGTGCCAGCTCACCCTCGCCTCCGGGAGGGGACTATGGCTACACCTTC
size: once; D: NA; V: TRBV7-2; J: TRBJ1-2; CDR3: CASSAQGMANYGYTF; DNA: TGTGCCAGCAGCGCTCAGGGGATGGCTAACTATGGCTACACCTTC
size: NA; D: NA; V: TRBV5-1; J: TRBJ2-3; CDR3: CASSLGIGGDTQYF; DNA: TGCGCCAGCAGCTTGGGAATAGGGGGAGATACGCAGTATTTT
size: few; D: TRBD1; V: TRBV6-6; J: TRBJ2-7; CDR3: CASSYTTWAGGFEQYF; DNA: TGTGCCAGCAGTTACACGACTTGGGCAGGGGGTTTCGAGCAGTACTTC
size: NA; D: TRBD1; V: TRBV27; J: TRBJ1-2; CDR3: CASSSLRVGTGTYGYTF; DNA: TGTGCCAGCAGCAGTCTTCGGGTCGGGACAGGGACCTATGGCTACACCTTC
size: NA; D: NA; V: TRBV12-3/TRBV12-4; J: TRBJ1-1; CDR3: CASSLGGRTEAFF; DNA: TGTGCCAGCAGTTTGGGGGGGCGAACTGAAGCTTTCTTT
size: NA; D: TRBD1; V: TRBV6-5; J: TRBJ1-5; CDR3: CASSKQGFQPQHF; DNA: TGTGCCAGCAGTAAACAGGGGTTTCAGCCCCAGCATTTT
size: NA; D: NA; V: TRBV28; J: TRBJ1-5; CDR3: CASTTPQGPPRPQHF; DNA: TGTGCCAGCACCACACCACAGGGCCCCCCTAGGCCCCAGCATTTT
size: NA; D: TRBD2; V: TRBV6-5; J: TRBJ2-7; CDR3: CASSPGLAGAGEQYF; DNA: TGTGCCAGCAGCCCGGGACTAGCGGGAGCTGGGGAGCAGTACTTC
size: NA; D: NA; V: TRBV5-4; J: TRBJ2-5; CDR3: CASSLGGLAGETQYF; DNA: TGTGCCAGCAGCTTGGGGGGTCTAGCCGGGGAGACCCAGTACTTC
size: NA; D: NA; V: TRBV10-3; J: TRBJ1-2; CDR3: CAISEEGDSINYGYTF; DNA: TGTGCCATCAGTGAAGAAGGGGACTCCATTAACTATGGCTACACCTTC
size: few; D: NA; V: TRBV5-1; J: TRBJ2-3; CDR3: CASSRGDKNTDTQYF; DNA: TGCGCCAGCAGCCGGGGGGACAAGAACACAGATACGCAGTATTTT
size: NA; D: NA; V: TRBV7-3; J: TRBJ1-2; CDR3: CASSLIGRGYGYTF; DNA: TGTGCCAGCAGCTTAATCGGCAGGGGCTATGGCTACACCTTC
size: NA; D: TRBD1; V: TRBV7-2; J: TRBJ1-2; CDR3: CASSLDTGGRKTYGYTF; DNA: TGTGCCAGCAGCTTAGACACAGGGGGACGGAAGACTTATGGCTACACCTTC
size: NA; D: NA; V: TRBV5-4; J: TRBJ1-2; CDR3: CASSLAVGQDYGYTF; DNA: TGTGCCAGCAGCTTGGCGGTGGGTCAGGACTATGGCTACACCTTC
size: NA; D: NA; V: TRBV30; J: TRBJ1-2; CDR3: CAWSDRPGDGYTF; DNA: TGTGCCTGGAGCGACAGGCCCGGGGATGGCTACACCTTC
size: NA; D: TRBD1; V: TRBV29-1; J: TRBJ1-1; CDR3: CSALEGALNVRAFF; DNA: TGCAGCGCCTTAGAGGGGGCGCTGAATGTCCGGGCTTTCTTT
size: NA; D: NA; V: TRBV19; J: TRBJ1-1; CDR3: CASSMRGNTEAFF; DNA: TGTGCCAGTAGTATGCGTGGGAACACTGAAGCTTTCTTT